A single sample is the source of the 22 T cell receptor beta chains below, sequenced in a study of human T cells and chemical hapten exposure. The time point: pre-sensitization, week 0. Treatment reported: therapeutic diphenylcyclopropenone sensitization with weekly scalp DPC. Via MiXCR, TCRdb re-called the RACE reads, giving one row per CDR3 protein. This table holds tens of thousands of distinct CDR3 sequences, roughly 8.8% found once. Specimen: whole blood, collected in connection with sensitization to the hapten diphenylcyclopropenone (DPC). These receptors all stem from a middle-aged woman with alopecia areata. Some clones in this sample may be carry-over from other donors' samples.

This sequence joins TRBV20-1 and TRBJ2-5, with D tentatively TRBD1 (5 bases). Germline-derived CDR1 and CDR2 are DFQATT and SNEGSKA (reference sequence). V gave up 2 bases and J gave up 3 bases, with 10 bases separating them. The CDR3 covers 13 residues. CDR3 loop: CSARRQYEETQYF. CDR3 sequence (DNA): TGCAGTGCTAGAAGACAGTACGAAGAGACCCAGTACTTC.

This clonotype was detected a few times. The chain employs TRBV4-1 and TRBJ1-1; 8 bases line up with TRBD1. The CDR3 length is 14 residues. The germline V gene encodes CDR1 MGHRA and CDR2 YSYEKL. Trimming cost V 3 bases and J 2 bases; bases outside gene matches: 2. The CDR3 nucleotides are TGCGCCAGCAGCCATACAGGGGGTAACACTGAAGCTTTCTTT. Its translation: CASSHTGGNTEAFF.

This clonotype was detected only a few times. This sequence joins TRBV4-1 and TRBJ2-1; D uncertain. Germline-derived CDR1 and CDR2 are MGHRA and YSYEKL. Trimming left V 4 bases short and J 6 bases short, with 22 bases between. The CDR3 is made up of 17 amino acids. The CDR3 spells CASSPGRALREVNEQFF. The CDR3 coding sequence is TGCGCCAGCAGCCCAGGCCGGGCCCTAAGGGAAGTCAATGAGCAGTTCTTC.

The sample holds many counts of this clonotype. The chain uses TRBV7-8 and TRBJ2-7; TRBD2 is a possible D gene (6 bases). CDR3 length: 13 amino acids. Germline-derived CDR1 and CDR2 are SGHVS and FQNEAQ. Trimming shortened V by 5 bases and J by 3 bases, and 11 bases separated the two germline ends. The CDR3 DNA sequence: TGTGCCAGCAGCGCGGGACCCGTCTACGAGCAGTACTTC. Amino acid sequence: CASSAGPVYEQYF.

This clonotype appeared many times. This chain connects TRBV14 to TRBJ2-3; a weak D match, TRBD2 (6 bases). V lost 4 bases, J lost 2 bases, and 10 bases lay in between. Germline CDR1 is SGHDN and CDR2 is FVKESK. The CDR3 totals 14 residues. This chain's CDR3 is CASSLGLLTDTQYF. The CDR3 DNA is TGTGCCAGCAGCCTGGGACTCCTCACAGATACGCAGTATTTT.

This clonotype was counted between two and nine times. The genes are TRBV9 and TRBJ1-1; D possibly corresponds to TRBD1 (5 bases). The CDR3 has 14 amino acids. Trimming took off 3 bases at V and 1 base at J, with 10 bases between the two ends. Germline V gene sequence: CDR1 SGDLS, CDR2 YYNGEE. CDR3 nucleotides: TGTGCCAGCAGCGGGGGGACCGCGAACACTGAAGCTTTCTTT. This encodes CASSGGTANTEAFF. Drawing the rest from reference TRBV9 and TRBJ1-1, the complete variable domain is DSGVTQTPKHLITATGQRVTLRCSPRSGDLSVYWYQQSLDQGLQFLIQYYNGEERAKGNILERFSAQQFPDLHSELNLSSLELGDSALYFCASSGGTANTEAFFGQGTRLTVV.

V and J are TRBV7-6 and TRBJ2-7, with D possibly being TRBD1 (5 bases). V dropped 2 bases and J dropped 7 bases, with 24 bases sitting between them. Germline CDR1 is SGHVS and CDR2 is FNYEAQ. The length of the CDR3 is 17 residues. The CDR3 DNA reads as TGTGCCAGCAGCTTATATCCCCCCCAGCAGGGTGGAAGTGAGCAGTACTTC. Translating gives CASSLYPPQQGGSEQYF.

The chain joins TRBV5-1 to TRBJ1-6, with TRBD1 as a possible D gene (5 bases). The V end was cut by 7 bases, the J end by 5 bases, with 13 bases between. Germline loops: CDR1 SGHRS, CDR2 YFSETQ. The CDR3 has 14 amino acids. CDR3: CASHRQPDNSPLHF. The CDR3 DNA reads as TGCGCCAGCCACCGACAGCCCGATAATTCACCCCTCCACTTT.

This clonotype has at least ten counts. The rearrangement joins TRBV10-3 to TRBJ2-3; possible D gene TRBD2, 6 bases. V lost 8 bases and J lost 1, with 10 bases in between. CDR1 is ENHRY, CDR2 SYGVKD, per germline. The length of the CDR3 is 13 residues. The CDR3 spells CAIAGSGTDTQYF. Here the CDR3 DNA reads TGTGCCATCGCGGGGTCGGGCACAGATACGCAGTATTTT.

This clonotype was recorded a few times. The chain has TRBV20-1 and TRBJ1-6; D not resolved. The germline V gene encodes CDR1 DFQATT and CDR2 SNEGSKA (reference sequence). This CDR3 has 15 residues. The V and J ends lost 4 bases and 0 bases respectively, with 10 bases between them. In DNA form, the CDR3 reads TGCAGTGCTACGATGGGGAGCTCCTATAATTCACCCCTCCACTTT. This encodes CSATMGSSYNSPLHF.

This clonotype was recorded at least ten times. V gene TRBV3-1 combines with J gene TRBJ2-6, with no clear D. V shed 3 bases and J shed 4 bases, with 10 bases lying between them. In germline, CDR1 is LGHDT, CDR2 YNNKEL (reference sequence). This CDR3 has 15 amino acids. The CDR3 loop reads CASSQGSAGANVLTF. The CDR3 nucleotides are TGTGCCAGCAGCCAGGGTTCGGCCGGGGCCAACGTCCTGACTTTC.

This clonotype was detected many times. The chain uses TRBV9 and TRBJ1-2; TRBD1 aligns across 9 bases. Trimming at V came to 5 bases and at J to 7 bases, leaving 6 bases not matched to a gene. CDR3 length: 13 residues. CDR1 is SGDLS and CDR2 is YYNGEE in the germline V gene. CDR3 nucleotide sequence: TGTGCCAGCAGTACACAGGGGGCAGGTGGCTACACCTTC. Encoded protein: CASSTQGAGGYTF.

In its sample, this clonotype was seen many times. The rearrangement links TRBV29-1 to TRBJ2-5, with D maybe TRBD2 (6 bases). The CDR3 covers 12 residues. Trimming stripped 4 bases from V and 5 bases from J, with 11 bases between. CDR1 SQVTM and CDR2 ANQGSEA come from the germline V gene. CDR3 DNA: TGCAGCGTTGGCGGCGGGGTCGAGACCCAGTACTTC. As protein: CSVGGGVETQYF. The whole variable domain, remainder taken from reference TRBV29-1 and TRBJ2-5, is SAVISQKPSRDICQRGTSLTIQCQVDSQVTMMFWYRQQPGQSLTLIATANQGSEATYESGFVIDKFPISRPNLTFSTLTVSNMSPEDSSIYLCSVGGGVETQYFGPGTRLLVL.

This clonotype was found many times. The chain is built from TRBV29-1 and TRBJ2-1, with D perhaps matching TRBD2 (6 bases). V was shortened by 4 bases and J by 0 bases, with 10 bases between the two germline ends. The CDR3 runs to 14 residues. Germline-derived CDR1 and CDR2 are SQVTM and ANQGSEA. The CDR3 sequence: CSVVGGGSYNEQFF. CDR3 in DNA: TGCAGCGTTGTTGGGGGAGGCTCCTACAATGAGCAGTTCTTC.

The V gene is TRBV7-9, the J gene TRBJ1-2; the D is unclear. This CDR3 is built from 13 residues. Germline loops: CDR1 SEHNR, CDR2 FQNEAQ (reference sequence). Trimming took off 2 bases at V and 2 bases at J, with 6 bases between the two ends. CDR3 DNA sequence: TGTGCCAGCAGCTTACTAGAGAACTATGGCTACACCTTC. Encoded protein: CASSLLENYGYTF.

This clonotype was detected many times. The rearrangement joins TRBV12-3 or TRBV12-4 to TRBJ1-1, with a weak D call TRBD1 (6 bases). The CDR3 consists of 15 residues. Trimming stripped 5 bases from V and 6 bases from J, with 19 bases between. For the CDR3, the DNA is TGTGCCAGCAGTCCGATCATGGGGGGCCCACCTGAAGCTTTCTTT. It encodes CASSPIMGGPPEAFF.

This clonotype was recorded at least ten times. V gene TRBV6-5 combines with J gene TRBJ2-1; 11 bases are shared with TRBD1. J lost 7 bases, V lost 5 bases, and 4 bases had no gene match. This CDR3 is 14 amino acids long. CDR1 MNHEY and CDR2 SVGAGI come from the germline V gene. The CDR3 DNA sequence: TGTGCCAGCAGTACTGGGACAGGGGGGAATGAGCAGTTCTTC. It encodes CASSTGTGGNEQFF.

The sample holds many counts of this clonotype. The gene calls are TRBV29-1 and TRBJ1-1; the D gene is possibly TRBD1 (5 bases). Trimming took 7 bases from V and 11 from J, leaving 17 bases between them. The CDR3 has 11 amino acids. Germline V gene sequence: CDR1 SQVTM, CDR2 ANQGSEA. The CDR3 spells CSAGAGSSAFF. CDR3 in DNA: TGCAGCGCTGGGGCAGGGAGTTCGGCTTTCTTT.

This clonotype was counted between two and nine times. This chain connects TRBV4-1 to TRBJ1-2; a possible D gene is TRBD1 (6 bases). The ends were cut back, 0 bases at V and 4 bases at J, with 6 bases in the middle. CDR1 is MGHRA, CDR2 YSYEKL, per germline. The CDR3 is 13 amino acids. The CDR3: CASSQEDSYGYTF. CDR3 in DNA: TGCGCCAGCAGCCAAGAGGACAGCTATGGCTACACCTTC.

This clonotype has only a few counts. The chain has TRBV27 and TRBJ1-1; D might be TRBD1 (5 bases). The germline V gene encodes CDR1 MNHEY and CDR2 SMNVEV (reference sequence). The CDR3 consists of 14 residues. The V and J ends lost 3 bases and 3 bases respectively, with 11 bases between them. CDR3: CASSFGGMDTEAFF. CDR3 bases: TGTGCCAGCAGTTTCGGGGGAATGGACACTGAAGCTTTCTTT.

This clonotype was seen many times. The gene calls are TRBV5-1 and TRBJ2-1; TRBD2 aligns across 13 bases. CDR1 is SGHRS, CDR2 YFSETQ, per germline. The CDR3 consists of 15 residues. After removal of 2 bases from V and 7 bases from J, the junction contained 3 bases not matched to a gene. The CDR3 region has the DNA TGCGCCAGCAGCTTTACTAGCGGGGGGGCAAATGAGCAGTTCTTC. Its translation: CASSFTSGGANEQFF.

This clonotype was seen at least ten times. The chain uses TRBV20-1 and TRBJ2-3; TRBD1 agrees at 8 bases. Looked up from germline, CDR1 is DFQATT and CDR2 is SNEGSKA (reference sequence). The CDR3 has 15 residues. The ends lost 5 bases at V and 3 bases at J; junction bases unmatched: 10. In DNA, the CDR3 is TGCAGTGCTGTCAGTACAGGGGGTCGGACAGATACGCAGTATTTT. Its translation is CSAVSTGGRTDTQYF.